These 23 T cell receptor beta chains were sequenced from one sample in a study of graft-versus-host responses after intestinal transplantation. Their specific antigens are unknown. Data came from immunoSEQ multiplex PCR; TCRdb stores just in-frame clones and leaves some out. Of approximately 110,000 clones in the sample, more than 85% are singletons; the top ten hold 1.2%. This specimen was unstimulated CD8+ T cells sorted from spleen or lymph node cells, taken before transplant. These receptors all come from a human donor who was the organ donor for an intestinal transplant.

V and J are TRBV4-1 and TRBJ2-1, with TRBD2 matching 15 bases. The CDR3 loop spans 21 amino acids. Trimming took 1 base from V and 7 from J; bases not matched to a gene: 17. Germline CDR1 MGHRA, CDR2 YSYEKL. CDR3 in DNA: TGCGCCAGCAGCCAAGTATTCGGGACCCGGACTAGCGGGAGGGCCAGAAATGAGCAGTTCTTC. Amino acids: CASSQVFGTRTSGRARNEQFF.

CDR3 nucleotide sequence: TGTGCCAGCAGGGGCCCCAACCAAGAGACCCAGTACTTC. Its translation is CASRGPNQETQYF. This chain joins TRBV28 and TRBJ2-5; D remains ambiguous. The CDR3 spans 13 residues. The ends were cut back, 6 bases at V and 0 bases at J, with 8 bases in the middle. In germline, CDR1 is MDHEN, CDR2 SYDVKM.

This rearrangement joins TRBV2 to TRBJ2-7; 7 positions agree with TRBD1. The CDR3 has 15 residues. V lost 9 bases, J lost 3 bases, and 14 bases stayed unmatched. Looked up from germline, CDR1 is SNHLY and CDR2 is FYNNEI. The CDR3 region is CASNLPGQADYEQYF. DNA for the CDR3: TGTGCCAGTAACCTTCCCGGACAGGCCGACTACGAGCAGTACTTC.

This chain links TRBV4-2 with TRBJ2-5, with 11 positions matching TRBD2. The CDR3 sequence is 17 residues long. The junction had 7 bases not matched to a gene; V was cut back by 0 bases and J by 4 bases. Germline V CDR1 and CDR2: LGHNA, YNFKEQ. In nucleotides, the CDR3 is TGTGCCAGCAGCCAAGATCTGCTAGCGGGAGGTGGAGAGACCCAGTACTTC. Protein: CASSQDLLAGGGETQYF.

The J gene is TRBJ2-7, the V gene TRBV4-1, with D perhaps TRBD1 (6 bases). V lost 2 bases to trimming and J lost 6 bases, with 11 bases between them. Germline V lookup: CDR1 MGHRA, CDR2 YSYEKL. The CDR3 runs to 13 residues. The CDR3 region has the DNA TGCGCCAGCAGCCAATCTCCAGGGGCCGAGCAGTACTTC. It yields the protein CASSQSPGAEQYF.

The chain carries TRBV4-3 and TRBJ2-2; D is perhaps TRBD2 (5 bases). The CDR3 spans 18 residues. The germline CDR1 and CDR2 sequences are LGHNA and YSLEER. Trimming stripped 1 base from V and 4 bases from J, with 19 bases between. The CDR3 loop is CASSQVELGVAGTGELFF. In DNA form, the CDR3 reads TGCGCCAGCAGCCAAGTGGAACTCGGGGTGGCGGGCACCGGGGAGCTGTTTTTT.

The rearrangement uses TRBV19 and TRBJ1-1, with no clear D. Germline values: CDR1 LNHDA, CDR2 SQIVND (reference sequence). The CDR3 contains 11 residues. The CDR3 protein is CASGGNTEAFF. The CDR3 coding sequence is TGTGCAAGTGGCGGGAACACTGAAGCTTTCTTT.

V is TRBV28 and J is TRBJ2-3, with TRBD2 as a possible D gene (6 bases). Germline V gene lookup returns CDR1 MDHEN and CDR2 SYDVKM. This CDR3 comprises 17 residues. V lost 3 bases, J lost 2 bases, and 18 bases lay in between. Here the CDR3 reads CASSLGRRLWDTDTQYF. CDR3 DNA sequence: TGTGCCAGCAGTTTGGGGAGGCGGTTATGGGACACAGATACGCAGTATTTT.

The chain combines TRBV2 with TRBJ1-5; D might be TRBD1 (5 bases). Germline V gene sequence: CDR1 SNHLY, CDR2 FYNNEI. The CDR3 is made up of 13 amino acids. V lost 6 bases, J lost 11 bases, and 17 bases lay in between. The CDR3 region is CASRLLGDLTQHF. The CDR3 region has the DNA TGTGCCAGCAGGCTCCTAGGGGACCTAACCCAGCATTTT.

The V gene is TRBV28, the J gene TRBJ1-1; D is unresolved. This CDR3 is built from 13 residues. V was trimmed by 3 bases and J by 1 base, leaving 6 bases between them. Germline V gene sequence: CDR1 MDHEN, CDR2 SYDVKM. In nucleotides, the CDR3 is TGTGCCAGCAGTTTTCTCTCGAACACTGAAGCTTTCTTT. Its protein is CASSFLSNTEAFF.

This chain connects TRBV6-1 to TRBJ1-2; D perhaps matches TRBD1 (5 bases). CDR3 length equals 13 residues. Trimming stripped 7 bases from V and 7 bases from J, with 16 bases between. Germline V gene lookup returns CDR1 MNHNS and CDR2 SASEGT. The CDR3 reads CASIKWGDVGYTF. The CDR3 DNA reads TGTGCCAGCATCAAATGGGGGGATGTTGGCTACACCTTC.

In this sample, this clone turned up once. The V call is TRBV27, the J call TRBJ1-1; TRBD1 might be the D (5 bases). Germline V gene lookup returns CDR1 MNHEY and CDR2 SMNVEV (reference sequence). The CDR3 extends over 15 amino acids. Trimming left V 2 bases short and J 1 base short, with 11 bases between. The CDR3 DNA sequence: TGTGCCAGCAGTTTACTCGGGGGTCGGAACACTGAAGCTTTCTTT. It specifies CASSLLGGRNTEAFF.

The chain recombines TRBV6-5 with TRBJ2-7; TRBD2 agrees at 8 bases. Germline V gives CDR1 MNHEY, CDR2 SVGAGI. The V and J ends lost 0 bases and 6 bases, in that order; junction bases with no gene match: 7. This CDR3 has 15 residues. CDR3 DNA: TGTGCCAGCAGTTACTCCGGGACTAGTTCGGTCGAGCAGTACTTC. Its translation is CASSYSGTSSVEQYF.

Concerning this clone itself: The sample has other DNA sequences that encode this CDR3 too. The chain recombines TRBV20-1 with TRBJ2-1; D perhaps matches TRBD2 (6 bases). The V gene's germline CDR1 is DFQATT and CDR2 SNEGSKA (reference sequence). V lost 3 bases and J lost 9, with 9 bases in between. The CDR3 has 11 residues. The CDR3 spells CSASEGGEQFF. The CDR3 DNA is TGCAGTGCTAGTGAGGGAGGTGAGCAGTTCTTC.

The V gene is TRBV5-4, the J gene TRBJ1-6; 9 nucleotides match TRBD1. Per the germline V gene, CDR1 is SGHNT and CDR2 is YYREEE (reference sequence). The trim removed 4 bases at V and 8 bases at J, leaving 4 bases unmatched. The CDR3 runs to 14 residues. CDR3 region: CASSKGQGYSPLHF. The CDR3 coding sequence is TGTGCCAGCAGCAAAGGACAGGGGTATTCACCCCTCCACTTT.

The CDR3 bases are TGTGCCAGCAGCCAACCAGGGACAGGGGGCCACGAGCAGTACTTC. Translation: CASSQPGTGGHEQYF. V is TRBV7-9 and J is TRBJ2-7; 12 nucleotides align to TRBD1. CDR1 is SEHNR and CDR2 is FQNEAQ in the germline V gene (reference sequence). Trimming cost V 5 bases and J 5 bases; bases outside gene matches: 7. The CDR3 is 15 amino acids. Drawing the rest from reference TRBV7-9 and TRBJ2-7, the complete variable domain is DTGVSQNPRHKITKRGQNVTFRCDPISEHNRLYWYRQTLGQGPEFLTYFQNEAQLEKSRLLSDRFSAERPKGSFSTLEIQRTEQGDSAMYLCASSQPGTGGHEQYFGPGTRLTVT.

V and J are TRBV12-5 and TRBJ2-7, with a tentative D call TRBD2 (6 bases). Germline V lookup: CDR1 LGHNT, CDR2 FRNRAP. The CDR3 consists of 14 residues. V was pared by 6 bases and J by 2 bases, with 14 bases between. For the CDR3, the DNA is TGTGCTAGTGGCGCGGGGAAATGGCCCTACGAGCAGTACTTC. Translated, it gives CASGAGKWPYEQYF.

The V call is TRBV4-1, the J call TRBJ2-7; D is undetermined. Trimming pared 1 base from V and 4 bases from J, leaving 11 bases between. Germline V gene data show CDR1 as MGHRA and CDR2 as YSYEKL. There are 14 residues in the CDR3. The CDR3 region has the DNA TGCGCCAGCAGCCAAGCTCTCTACGGATACGAGCAGTACTTC. This translates into CASSQALYGYEQYF.

This chain connects TRBV7-9 to TRBJ1-1; D is unclear. Germline V gene sequence: CDR1 SEHNR, CDR2 FQNEAQ (reference sequence). The CDR3 runs 15 residues. Trimming left V 5 bases short and J 8 bases short, with 21 bases between. CDR3: CASSHIQVLRYEAFF. CDR3 DNA sequence: TGTGCCAGCAGCCATATTCAAGTTCTCAGGTACGAAGCTTTCTTT.

The V and J genes are TRBV4-1 and TRBJ2-1; 8 positions match TRBD2. V lost 1 base to trimming and J lost 0 bases; unmatched junction nucleotides: 5. This CDR3 region has 17 residues. Looked up from germline, CDR1 is MGHRA and CDR2 is YSYEKL. Written as DNA, the CDR3 is TGCGCCAGCAGCCAAGTCGGCGCGGGAGGCTCCTACAATGAGCAGTTCTTC. As protein: CASSQVGAGGSYNEQFF.

The chain joins TRBV25-1 to TRBJ2-5; weak D call: TRBD1 (5 bases). Per the germline V gene, CDR1 is MGHDK and CDR2 is SYGVNS. This CDR3 contains 12 residues. Trimming stripped 3 bases from V and 4 bases from J, with 6 bases between. The CDR3 loop reads CASSDRAETQYF. CDR3 bases: TGTGCCAGCAGTGACAGGGCAGAGACCCAGTACTTC.

The chain combines TRBV6-5 with TRBJ2-1; D may be TRBD2 (6 bases). This CDR3 has 15 residues. V was shortened by 0 bases and J by 2 bases, with 8 bases between the two germline ends. CDR1 MNHEY and CDR2 SVGAGI come from the germline V gene. CDR3 nucleotide sequence: TGTGCCAGCAGTTACTCCGGGACTGCCTACAATGAGCAGTTCTTC. As protein: CASSYSGTAYNEQFF.

This chain uses TRBV27 with TRBJ2-1; 8 positions agree with TRBD2. The junction had 6 bases not matched to a gene; V was cut back by 4 bases and J by 4 bases. This CDR3 spans 15 amino acids. Germline V lookup: CDR1 MNHEY, CDR2 SMNVEV (reference sequence). The CDR3 nucleotides read TGTGCCAGCAGTTCAGAAGCGGGAGCATACAATGAGCAGTTCTTC. This translates into CASSSEAGAYNEQFF.